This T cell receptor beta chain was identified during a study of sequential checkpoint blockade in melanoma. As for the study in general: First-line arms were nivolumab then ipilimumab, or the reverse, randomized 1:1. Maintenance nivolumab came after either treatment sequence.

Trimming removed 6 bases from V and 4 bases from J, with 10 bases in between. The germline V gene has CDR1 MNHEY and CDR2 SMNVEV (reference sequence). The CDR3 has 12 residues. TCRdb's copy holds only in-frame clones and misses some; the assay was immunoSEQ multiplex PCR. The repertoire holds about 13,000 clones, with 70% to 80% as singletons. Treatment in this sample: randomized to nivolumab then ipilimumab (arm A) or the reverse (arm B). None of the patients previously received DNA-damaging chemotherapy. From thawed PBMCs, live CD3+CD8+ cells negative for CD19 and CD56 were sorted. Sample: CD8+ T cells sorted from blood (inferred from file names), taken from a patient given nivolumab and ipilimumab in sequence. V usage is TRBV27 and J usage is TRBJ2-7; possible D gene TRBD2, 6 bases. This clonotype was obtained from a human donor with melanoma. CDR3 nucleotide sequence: TGTGCCAGCAGGGGAGGTGGGTACGAGCAGTACTTC. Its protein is CASRGGGYEQYF.